A single sample is the source of the 28 T cell receptor beta chains below, sequenced in a study of CD4 and CD8 cells across lung adenocarcinoma regions (dated by TCRdb to 2016 to 2019). Library preparation was by PCR. Sequenced on a HiSeq X Ten. TCRdb reprocessing: public reads trimmed at Q25 with fastp, clones called with MiXCR, in-frame beta chains kept. Every entry covers one CDR3 protein and lists the most common genes and DNA from its rows. The sample data list approximately 25,000 distinct CDR3 sequences, and around 56% of these were observed just once. The top ten hold 40% to 55% of the sample. Input material: CD8+ T cells from the center of a lung tumor. Per the publication, the cell subset or site label means: tumor center region. These receptors were taken from a male donor with lung adenocarcinoma. The CD4 and CD8 labels of this study may be unreliable.

Remarks on this clonotype: One end of the junction does not line up with germline, which may come from a read error. V gene TRBV27 combines with J gene TRBJ2-2, with 7 bases matching TRBD1. CDR3 length equals 17 residues. Germline CDR1 and CDR2: MNHEY and SMNVEV (reference sequence). This CDR3 is CASSLRTGESNTGERFF. The CDR3 nucleotides are TGTGCCAGCAGCCTCCGGACAGGTGAATCGAACACCGGGGAGCGGTTTTTT.

As to this clonotype: A junction boundary mismatches the germline segment, possibly from a read error. This chain connects TRBV10-1 to TRBJ2-3; maybe TRBD1 (6 bases). CDR1 and CDR2 (germline): WNHNN, SYGVQD (reference sequence). The CDR3 covers 15 residues. CDR3 sequence (DNA): TGCGCCAGCAGTGAGGGACAGTGGAGCAAAGACACGCAGTATTTC. Protein sequence: CASSEGQWSKDTQYF.

The J gene is TRBJ2-3, the V gene TRBV6-1; unclear D gene. The tail of the sequence fits TRBJ2-7 better, so the J call may be wrong. CDR3 length: 16 residues. Germline CDR1 and CDR2: MNHNS and SASEGT. The CDR3 region is CASRGQGERDPDTQYF. The CDR3 nucleotides read TGTGCCAGCAGGGGCCAAGGAGAGCGTGACCCAGATACGCAGTACTTC.

This clonotype was detected only once. The rearrangement joins TRBV6-1 to TRBJ2-2; perhaps TRBD1 as D (5 bases). The V gene's germline CDR1 is MNHNS and CDR2 SASEGT. Trimming pared 6 bases from V and 1 base from J, leaving 12 bases between. CDR3 size: 15 residues. This CDR3 is CASSRFDRNTGELFF. Here the CDR3 DNA reads TGTGCCAGCAGCCGCTTCGACAGGAACACCGGGGAGCTGTTTTTT.

This clonotype occurred a few times. V and J are TRBV6-1 and TRBJ2-3, with D perhaps TRBD1 (5 bases). Germline CDR1 and CDR2: MNHNS and SASEGT. The CDR3 is 13 residues long. V lost 9 bases and J lost 12, with 22 bases in between. The CDR3 nucleotides read TGTGCCAGGGGGCTCGGAGCCAAAAATATTCAGTATTTT. Its translation: CARGLGAKNIQYF.

Notes on this clonotype: It may be a read error: a sequence one base away is much more abundant. This sequence joins TRBV6-5 and TRBJ2-1; possibly TRBD1 for D (5 bases). The J call is in doubt because the DNA end fits TRBJ2-7 better. Germline V gene lookup returns CDR1 MNHEY and CDR2 SVGAGI. The CDR3 has 17 residues. CDR3 nucleotides: TGTGCCAGCAGTTACTCGAGTTGGTACAGGAGTTACAATGAGCAGTACTTC. It encodes CASSYSSWYRSYNEQYF.

The sample holds a few counts of this clonotype. This CDR3 is CASSPGTGETQYF. The CDR3 DNA reads as TGTGCCAGCAGCCCCGGGACAGGGGAGACCCAGTACTTC. This chain uses TRBV7-2 with TRBJ2-1, with 9 bases identical to TRBD1. The J call may be incorrect, as the DNA end agrees better with TRBJ2-5. The germline V gene has CDR1 SGHTA and CDR2 FQGNSA. This CDR3 is built from 13 residues.

Concerning this clonotype itself: The junction differs from germline at one of its ends, possibly a read error. The chain couples TRBV5-1 to TRBJ2-5, with D unresolved. Germline V gene data show CDR1 as SGHRS and CDR2 as YFSETQ. The CDR3 runs to 14 residues. The CDR3, as DNA: TGCGCCAGCAGCTTGGGCCATGGGCGAGAGACCCGGTACTTC. Protein sequence: CASSLGHGRETRYF. The full variable domain, its missing parts supplied by reference TRBV5-1 and TRBJ2-5, is KAGVTQTPRYLIKTRGQQVTLSCSPISGHRSVSWYQQTPGQGLQFLFEYFSETQRNKGNFPGRFSGRQFSNSRSEMNVSTLELGDSALYLCASSLGHGRETRYFGPGTRLLVL.

This chain uses TRBV27 with TRBJ2-3; D not certain. Trimming took 3 bases from V and 11 from J, leaving 21 bases between them. CDR1 and CDR2 from the germline V gene are MNHEY and SMNVEV (reference sequence). The CDR3 consists of 15 residues. CDR3 sequence (DNA): TGTGCCAGCAGTTTGAGTCTACCCAACTACAATGAGCAGTATTTT. Its protein is CASSLSLPNYNEQYF.

V and J are TRBV7-2 and TRBJ2-1; 10 bases agree with TRBD2. The J call is doubtful: the DNA matches TRBJ2-7 better. Germline V lookup: CDR1 SGHTA, CDR2 FQGNSA. The CDR3 length is 15 residues. The CDR3 DNA reads as TGTGCCAGCAGCCCGTCTAGCGGGAGCAAAAATGAGCAGTACTTC. The encoded protein is CASSPSSGSKNEQYF.

This clonotype has a single count. The chain links TRBV6-1 to TRBJ2-4, with D perhaps matching TRBD1 (5 bases). Germline V CDR1 and CDR2: MNHNS, SASEGT. Trimming took 7 bases from V and 12 from J, leaving 22 bases between them. CDR3 length: 14 amino acids. The CDR3 reads CASMGLCGKNTQYF. Written as DNA, the CDR3 is TGTGCCAGCATGGGGCTGTGTGGCAAAAATACTCAGTACTTC.

This clonotype was recorded a few times. The chain has TRBV6-5 and TRBJ2-1; D is possibly TRBD1 (6 bases). CDR3 size: 16 residues. Trimming left V 0 bases short and J 4 bases short, with 13 bases between. Germline-derived CDR1 and CDR2 are MNHEY and SVGAGI. CDR3 DNA: TGTGCCAGCAGTTACTCCCTCAGGGGCTGGTACAATGAGCAGTTCTTC. Amino acids: CASSYSLRGWYNEQFF.

This clonotype was recorded once. This chain connects TRBV12-3 or TRBV12-4 to TRBJ2-4, with TRBD1 as a possible D gene (5 bases). This CDR3 is built from 13 residues. Trimming removed 9 bases at V and 13 bases at J, with 22 bases between. The CDR3 DNA is TGTGCCAGGGGGCCGTTAGCCAGAAACACGCAGTACTTC. Protein sequence: CARGPLARNTQYF.

This clonotype was counted a single time. V usage is TRBV6-5 and J usage is TRBJ2-7, with D possibly being TRBD1 (5 bases). Trimming left V 0 bases short and J 0 bases short, with 12 bases between. The CDR3 is 16 residues long. Germline V CDR1 and CDR2: MNHEY, SVGAGI. The CDR3 DNA sequence: TGTGCCAGCAGTTACTCTTTGGGCGACAGCTCCTACGAGCAGTACTTC. Encoded protein: CASSYSLGDSSYEQYF.

Worth noting for this clonotype: This may be a read error: a much more frequent sequence differs by one nucleotide. The gene calls are TRBV6-1 and TRBJ2-1, with D perhaps assigned TRBD1 or TRBD2 (7 bases each). This CDR3 spans 13 amino acids. Trimming cost V 8 bases and J 10 bases, with 18 bases left between them. Germline V gene lookup returns CDR1 MNHNS and CDR2 SASEGT. CDR3: CASGDSGDYEQFF. Here the CDR3 DNA reads TGTGCCAGCGGGGACAGCGGGGACTACGAGCAGTTCTTC.

This clonotype was counted ten times or more. The rearrangement joins TRBV14 to TRBJ2-5, with 9 nucleotides matching TRBD1. The J call is doubtful: the DNA matches TRBJ2-7 better. Germline CDR1 reads SGHDN; CDR2 reads FVKESK. This CDR3 comprises 13 residues. Here the CDR3 reads CASSRDRVLEQYF. CDR3 DNA sequence: TGTGCCAGCAGCCGGGACAGGGTCCTCGAGCAGTACTTC.

As to this clonotype: The junction departs from the called germline gene at one end, perhaps through a read error. This chain joins TRBV6-1 and TRBJ2-4; tentative D call: TRBD2 (6 bases). Germline loops: CDR1 MNHNS, CDR2 SASEGT. The CDR3 loop spans 16 amino acids. In DNA form, the CDR3 reads TGTGCGAGCAGTGACGCGGGGCAGTCCAGCAAAAACATTCAGTACTTT. It yields the protein CASSDAGQSSKNIQYF.

To note about this clonotype: At one end the junction does not follow the germline gene, possibly because of a read error. The CDR3 sequence: CASSDSLSEAQYF. In nucleotides, the CDR3 is TGTGCCAGTTCGGACTCCCTATCAGAGGCCCAGTACTTC. The V gene is TRBV6-1, the J gene TRBJ2-5; weak D call: TRBD2 (5 bases). Germline CDR1 is MNHNS and CDR2 is SASEGT. This CDR3 region has 13 residues.

This clonotype is labeled medium-sized. The chain couples TRBV6-1 to TRBJ2-7; D may be TRBD1 (5 bases). The V end was cut by 2 bases, the J end by 0 bases, with 8 bases between. Germline CDR1 MNHNS, CDR2 SASEGT. This CDR3 has 14 amino acids. For the CDR3, the DNA is TGTGCCAGCAGTGAAAGGGGCAGCTCCTACGAGCAGTACTTC. Translating gives CASSERGSSYEQYF.

Remarks on this clonotype: Relative to the germline gene, one junction end is altered; a read error may explain this. The chain has TRBV10-1 and TRBJ2-5; 10 nucleotides align to TRBD1. CDR3 length equals 15 residues. Germline lookup yields CDR1 WNHNN and CDR2 SYGVQD (reference sequence). CDR3 amino acids: CAGGDRGRGPETQYF. The CDR3 nucleotides are TGCGCCGGCGGGGACAGGGGCCGTGGACCAGAGACCCAGTACTTT.

The rearrangement joins TRBV10-1 to TRBJ2-3; 8 nucleotides align to TRBD2. The J call may be mistaken, given a closer DNA end match to TRBJ2-7. The CDR3 is made up of 18 amino acids. The germline gives CDR1 WNHNN, CDR2 SYGVQD (reference sequence). In DNA form, the CDR3 reads TGCGCCAGCAGTACGAGTAGCGGGGAGCTGTGTGCCAAAGATACGCAGTACTTC. It is translated as CASSTSSGELCAKDTQYF.

The V and J genes are TRBV27 and TRBJ2-4; D may be TRBD1 or TRBD2 (5 bases each). This CDR3 contains 16 residues. Trimming removed 2 bases from V and 1 base from J, with 12 bases in between. Germline loops: CDR1 MNHEY, CDR2 SMNVEV (reference sequence). CDR3 nucleotide sequence: TGTGCCAGCAGTTTAGGTGAGGGGTACGCCAAAAACATTCAGTACTTC. Residues: CASSLGEGYAKNIQYF.

This clonotype turned up a few times. A single base separates this from a much larger clone, so it may be a read error. V gene TRBV12-3 or TRBV12-4 combines with J gene TRBJ2-5, with 12 bases fitting TRBD2. V lost 6 bases, J lost 11 bases, and 16 bases stayed unmatched. The CDR3 loop spans 16 amino acids. Here the CDR3 reads CASSPTSGRFYNEQYF. CDR3 DNA sequence: TGTGCCAGCAGCCCTACTAGCGGGAGGTTCTACAATGAGCAGTACTTC.

DNA of the CDR3: TGCGCCAGCAGCGGGTTGGGGGAGTCCTACAATGAGCAGTTCTTC. Its protein product is CASSGLGESYNEQFF. The chain couples TRBV5-1 to TRBJ2-1, with D perhaps matching TRBD1 or TRBD2 (5 bases each). V dropped 4 bases and J dropped 1 base, with 12 bases sitting between them. The CDR3 sequence is 15 residues long. Germline-derived CDR1 and CDR2 are SGHRS and YFSETQ.

The rearrangement links TRBV4-2 to TRBJ2-1, with TRBD2 identical over 8 bases. Germline loops: CDR1 LGHNA, CDR2 YNFKEQ. With V trimmed by 4 bases and J by 10 bases, 18 bases remained unmatched. This CDR3 comprises 17 residues. The DNA for the CDR3 is TGTGCCAGCAGCCTAAGGACGGGGGGGGGGGGGGGGGGGGAGCAGTTCTTC. Its protein product is CASSLRTGGGGGGEQFF.

This chain links TRBV6-1 with TRBJ2-3; D remains unclear. The CDR3 consists of 16 residues. Germline CDR1 and CDR2: MNHNS and SASEGT. With 3 bases removed from V and 2 bases from J, the gap between germline ends came to 15 bases. Written as DNA, the CDR3 is TGTGCCAGCAGTGACATCCTATTACGGGTCACAGATACGCAGTATTTT. This encodes CASSDILLRVTDTQYF.

The chain recombines TRBV6-1 with TRBJ2-2; a weak D match, TRBD1 (5 bases). The CDR3 totals 13 residues. Between the trimmed V and J ends, which lost 6 bases and 13 bases, there was a span of 18 bases. Germline V gene sequence: CDR1 MNHNS, CDR2 SASEGT. The CDR3: CASRAGCAEALFF. CDR3 coding DNA: TGTGCCAGCAGGGCAGGGTGCGCCGAGGCGCTGTTTTTT.

This clonotype has a count of ten or more. V is TRBV6-5 and J is TRBJ1-1, with D unresolved. The V gene lost 2 bases and the J gene lost 11 bases, with 15 bases spanning the gap. CDR1 is MNHEY and CDR2 is SVGAGI in the germline V gene. This CDR3 has 13 amino acids. The CDR3 region has the DNA TGTGCCAGCAGTTACACTCACTTGGGAGGGGCTTTCTTT. As protein: CASSYTHLGGAFF.